Below, one T cell receptor (beta chain) is given with its context. Its antigen is undetermined. The data belong to a study of chemoradiotherapy in HPV16-positive cancers. Repeated repertoire sampling spanned the course of chemoradiotherapy. General study points: Better recurrence-free survival went with HPV-responsive T-cell expansion in HPV16-positive patients.

Here immunoSEQ multiplex PCR was the method, and the copy in TCRdb shows in-frame clones only, minus some. The sample has roughly 14,000 clones; roughly 93% are singletons. The source of this sequence is a human donor with HPV-associated anogenital cancer. The sample consisted of blood, taken from a patient who underwent chemoradiotherapy.

The CDR3: CASSPDKMSNEQFF. CDR3 sequence (DNA): TGTGCCAGCAGCCCGGATAAGATGTCCAATGAGCAGTTCTTC. The chain links TRBV7-2 to TRBJ2-1; D is uncertain. The germline CDR1 and CDR2 sequences are SGHTA and FQGNSA. V was trimmed by 5 bases and J by 6 bases, leaving 14 bases between them. This CDR3 has 14 amino acids.